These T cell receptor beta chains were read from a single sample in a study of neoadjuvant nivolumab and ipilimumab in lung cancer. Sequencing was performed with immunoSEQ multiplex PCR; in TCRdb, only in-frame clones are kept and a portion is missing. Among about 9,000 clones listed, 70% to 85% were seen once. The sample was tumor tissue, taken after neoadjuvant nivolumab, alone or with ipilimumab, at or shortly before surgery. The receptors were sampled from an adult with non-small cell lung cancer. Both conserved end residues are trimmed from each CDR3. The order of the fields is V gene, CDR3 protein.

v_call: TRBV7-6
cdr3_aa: ASSPSAGLTDTQY

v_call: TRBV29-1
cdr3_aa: SVGGEGGAQETQY

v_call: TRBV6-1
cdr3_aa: ASSTGLLYEQY

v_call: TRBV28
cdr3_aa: ASSLSGRGYEQY

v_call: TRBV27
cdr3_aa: ASSFLGTGGTNTEAF

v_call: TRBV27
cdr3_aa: ASRAGLSYWADTQY

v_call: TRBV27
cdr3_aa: ASSPTGVEAF

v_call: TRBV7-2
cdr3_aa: ASSLADNEQF

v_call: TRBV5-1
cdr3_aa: ASSSGLAGDTDTQY

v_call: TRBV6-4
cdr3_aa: ASSEHPLSEQETQY

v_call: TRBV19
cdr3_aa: ASSQSGTSGSRTDTQY

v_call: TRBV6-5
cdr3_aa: ASQGGLAGFEY

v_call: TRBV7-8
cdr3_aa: ASRYDRGPDHEQY

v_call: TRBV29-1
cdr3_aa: SVVRQGRGDGYT

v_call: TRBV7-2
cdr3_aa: ASSLGQRTYEQY

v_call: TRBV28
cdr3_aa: ASSLLNGEGYGYT

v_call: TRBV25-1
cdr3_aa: ASRPGPPGKEQF

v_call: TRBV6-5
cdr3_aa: ASALQRFNEQF

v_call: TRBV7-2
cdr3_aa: ASSSFSGSVTDTQY

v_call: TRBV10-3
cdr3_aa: AISEIHRDTGELF

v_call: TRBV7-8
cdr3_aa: ASSDLAGPYEQY

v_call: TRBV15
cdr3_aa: ATSSRGGLDSPLH

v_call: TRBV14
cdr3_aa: ASSQDWPGWNTEAF

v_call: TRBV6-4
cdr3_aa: ATPWGGGVADTQY

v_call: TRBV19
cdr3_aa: ASSVGPGGGQPQH

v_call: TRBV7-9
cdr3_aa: ASSYRSYRTGDSGELF

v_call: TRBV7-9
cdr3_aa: ASSPSTDTQY

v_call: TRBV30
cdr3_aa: AWSTSGPQIYEQY

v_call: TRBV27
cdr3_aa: ASSPQGGAYEQY

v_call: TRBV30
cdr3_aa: AWTPLGTAYEQY

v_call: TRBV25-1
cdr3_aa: ASGGQGDTDTQY

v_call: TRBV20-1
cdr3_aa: SASSGEQF

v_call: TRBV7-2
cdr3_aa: ASRILATTDTQY

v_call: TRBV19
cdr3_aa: ASSISAPGTPQH

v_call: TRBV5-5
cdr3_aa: ASSLVRAGGAGANVLT

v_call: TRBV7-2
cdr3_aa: AILTGPYEQY

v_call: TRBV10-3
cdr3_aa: ATSQRETVTQY

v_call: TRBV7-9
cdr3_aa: ASSLFFGAPGEAF

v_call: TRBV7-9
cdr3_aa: ASTPNTGELF

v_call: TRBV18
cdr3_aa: ASSLGQLNTEAF

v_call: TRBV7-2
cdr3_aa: ASSQDTEAF

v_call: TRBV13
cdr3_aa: ASSLFGGREQY

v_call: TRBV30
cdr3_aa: AWSVLENTEAF

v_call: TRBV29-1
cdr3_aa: SVDKSSYNEQF

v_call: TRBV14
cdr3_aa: ASSQDREDISNTGELF

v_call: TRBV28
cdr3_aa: ASSTRARNGYT

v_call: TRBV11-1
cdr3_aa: ASRPDRGNSYEQY

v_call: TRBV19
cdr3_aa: ASKAGGRNSYNEQF

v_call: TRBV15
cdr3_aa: ATSRDVTRAPYEQY

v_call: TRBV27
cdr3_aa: ASSLDGSWGYT

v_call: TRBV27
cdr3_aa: ASSSKFRQSGETQY

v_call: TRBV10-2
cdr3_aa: ASSGSGTGANVLT

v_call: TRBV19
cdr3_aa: ASSSYRGRDEQY

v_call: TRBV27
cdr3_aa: ASRPPGETQY